This entry is about one T cell receptor (beta chain). Its specificity is not known. In germline, CDR1 is SGHRS, CDR2 YFSETQ. With 0 bases removed from V and 3 bases from J, the gap between germline ends came to 6 bases. The CDR3 consists of 14 residues. This record comes from a study of CD4+ T cells in melanoma. Study observations and caveats: A reported correlation linked neoantigen-specific CD4+ T cells to CD8+, macrophage and B cell function. Diverse differentiation states were reported for melanoma neoantigen-specific CD4+ T cells.

Sequenced by immunoSEQ multiplex PCR; TCRdb stores in-frame clones only, minus some. This sample has fewer than 15,000 clones; roughly 83% occur once, and the top ten carry 6.4%. Sequencing was done on a sample of cells from a culture (not recorded whether cultured in vitro). This TCR came from a human donor with melanoma. The chain carries TRBV5-1 and TRBJ1-4; no clear D. The CDR3 region is CASSLGPSNEKLFF. The CDR3 region has the DNA TGCGCCAGCAGCTTGGGACCCTCTAATGAAAAACTGTTTTTT.